This entry lists 26 T cell receptor beta chains sequenced from one sample in a study of PD-L1 blockade in urothelial cancer. Measured with immunoSEQ multiplex PCR; TCRdb has only the in-frame clones, and not every one. The repertoire has more than 35,000 clones, roughly 82% of them found once; the top ten carry about 3.3%. The material sequenced was PBMCs, taken around atezolizumab (anti-PD-L1) treatment. The origin of the receptors is a man aged 65 to 79 with urothelial cancer.

This chain uses TRBV28 with TRBJ2-3; D call uncertain. V was pared by 5 bases and J by 5 bases, with 5 bases between. The CDR3 covers 11 residues. CDR1 and CDR2 (germline): MDHEN, SYDVKM. CDR3 loop: CASSRRDTQYF. CDR3 sequence (DNA): TGTGCCAGCAGTCGGAGAGATACGCAGTATTTT.

This chain links TRBV2 with TRBJ1-4; 7 positions agree with TRBD1. The length of the CDR3 is 15 residues. The V segment lost 5 bases and the J segment 8 bases; nucleotides outside the gene matches: 11. Germline CDR1 and CDR2: SNHLY and FYNNEI. CDR3 in amino acids: CASSTRDSLGEKLFF. CDR3 DNA sequence: TGTGCCAGCAGTACCCGGGACAGCCTAGGCGAAAAACTGTTTTTT.

The CDR3 loop is CSARTGYGYTF. As DNA, the CDR3 is TGCAGCGCCAGGACAGGCTATGGCTACACCTTC. V gene TRBV29-1 combines with J gene TRBJ1-2, with 7 bases that match TRBD1. Germline loops: CDR1 SQVTM, CDR2 ANQGSEA. V was pared by 7 bases and J by 4 bases, with 3 bases of the junction left unmatched. CDR3 length: 11 residues. Full variable domain (outside the CDR3, taken from reference TRBV29-1 and TRBJ1-2): SAVISQKPSRDICQRGTSLTIQCQVDSQVTMMFWYRQQPGQSLTLIATANQGSEATYESGFVIDKFPISRPNLTFSTLTVSNMSPEDSSIYLCSARTGYGYTFGSGTRLTVV.

This clone was observed a handful of times. This chain joins TRBV6-1 and TRBJ1-5, with 7 bases lining up with TRBD1. V gave up 7 bases and J gave up 7 bases; unmatched junction bases: 4. Looked up from germline, CDR1 is MNHNS and CDR2 is SASEGT. The length of the CDR3 is 12 residues. In DNA form, the CDR3 reads TGTGCCAGCAAGGGGGCTGGGCAGCCCCAGCATTTT. Translation gives CASKGAGQPQHF.

This clone was recorded only once. The chain employs TRBV5-4 and TRBJ2-3; D is possibly TRBD1 (6 bases). Trimming took 2 bases from V and 4 from J, leaving 14 bases between them. The CDR3 totals 15 residues. Germline CDR1 and CDR2: SGHNT and YYREEE (reference sequence). CDR3 protein: CASSFAGVGADTQYF. CDR3 nucleotides: TGTGCCAGCAGCTTCGCAGGGGTCGGCGCAGATACGCAGTATTTT. Filled out from reference TRBV5-4 and TRBJ2-3, the complete variable domain reads ETGVTQSPTHLIKTRGQQVTLRCSSQSGHNTVSWYQQALGQGPQFIFQYYREEENGRGNFPPRFSGLQFPNYSSELNVNALELDDSALYLCASSFAGVGADTQYFGPGTRLTVL.

This chain links TRBV6-5 with TRBJ2-1, with D tentatively TRBD1 (5 bases). Germline V gene data show CDR1 as MNHEY and CDR2 as SVGAGI. The CDR3 runs 13 residues. The V and J ends lost 6 bases and 4 bases respectively, with 10 bases between them. CDR3 sequence: CASRRTTYNEQFF. The CDR3 coding sequence is TGTGCCAGCAGAAGGACAACTTACAATGAGCAGTTCTTC.

J is TRBJ2-5 and V is TRBV7-7; TRBD2 matches at 10 bases. Trimming at V came to 3 bases and at J to 3 bases, leaving 7 bases not matched to a gene. Germline loops: CDR1 SSHAT, CDR2 FNYEAQ (reference sequence). The CDR3 totals 16 residues. The CDR3 DNA reads as TGTGCCAGCAGCTTTCTAAGTCTAGCGGGAGAAGAGACCCAGTACTTC. This codes for CASSFLSLAGEETQYF.

The chain joins TRBV7-3 to TRBJ2-3; 9 bases agree with TRBD2. V gave up 5 bases and J gave up 0 bases; unmatched junction bases: 6. Germline values: CDR1 SGHTA, CDR2 FQGTGA. The CDR3 length is 16 residues. The CDR3 spells CASSAGTSYSTDTQYF. For the CDR3, the DNA is TGTGCCAGCAGCGCCGGGACTAGCTATAGCACAGATACGCAGTATTTT.

V is TRBV19 and J is TRBJ2-7; TRBD2 matches 7 bases. Looked up from germline, CDR1 is LNHDA and CDR2 is SQIVND (reference sequence). Unmatched junction bases numbered 3, after V lost 1 base and J lost 3 bases. This CDR3 comprises 14 residues. The CDR3 bases are TGTGCCAGTAGTATAGCCGGGGGGAACTACGAGCAGTACTTC. Its protein is CASSIAGGNYEQYF.

This chain uses TRBV14 with TRBJ2-1; 12 bases agree with TRBD2. CDR3 length: 17 residues. Germline CDR1 is SGHDN and CDR2 is FVKESK. Unmatched junction bases numbered 13, after V lost 4 bases and J lost 9 bases. CDR3 bases: TGTGCCAGCAGCCGAAGACTAGCGGGAGTTCGGGCCGGTGAGCAGTTCTTC. Its protein is CASSRRLAGVRAGEQFF.

The V gene is TRBV10-3, the J gene TRBJ2-1, with D possibly being TRBD1 (6 bases). The V end lost 6 bases, the J end lost 4 bases, and 10 bases lay between the germline ends. The CDR3 has 13 residues. Germline assignment: CDR1 ENHRY and CDR2 SYGVKD. CDR3 amino acids: CAIREDRYNEQFF. CDR3 DNA: TGTGCCATCAGGGAAGACAGGTACAATGAGCAGTTCTTC.

Details on this clone: Other DNA sequences from this sample encode an identical CDR3 as well. This sequence joins TRBV7-3 and TRBJ1-1; D is uncertain. The CDR3 is 13 amino acids. Trimming cost V 2 bases and J 3 bases, with 7 bases left between them. Germline CDR1 reads SGHTA; CDR2 reads FQGTGA. CDR3 amino acids: CASSLRGDTEAFF. The CDR3 nucleotides read TGTGCCAGCAGCTTACGCGGGGACACTGAAGCTTTCTTT.

The V and J genes are TRBV20-1 and TRBJ1-2; D remains unclear. V lost 6 bases, J lost 6 bases, and 8 bases lay in between. Looked up from germline, CDR1 is DFQATT and CDR2 is SNEGSKA (reference sequence). The CDR3 totals 10 residues. The CDR3 sequence is CSAEFNGYTF. The CDR3 region has the DNA TGCAGTGCGGAGTTCAATGGCTACACCTTC.

This clone was observed a handful of times. V gene TRBV4-2 combines with J gene TRBJ1-2; tentatively, D is TRBD1 (6 bases). The V end lost 0 bases, the J end lost 4 bases, and 12 bases lay between the germline ends. The germline CDR1 and CDR2 sequences are LGHNA and YNFKEQ. The CDR3 covers 15 residues. Written as DNA, the CDR3 is TGTGCCAGCAGCCAAGATGGACAGTTAGGCTATGGCTACACCTTC. Translating it yields CASSQDGQLGYGYTF.

The chain uses TRBV5-4 and TRBJ2-1; 7 positions match TRBD1. V was pared by 4 bases and J by 7 bases, with 14 bases of the junction left unmatched. The germline gives CDR1 SGHNT, CDR2 YYREEE (reference sequence). The CDR3 is 16 amino acids. CDR3: CASSPGRGPRMNEQFF. The CDR3 coding sequence is TGTGCCAGCAGCCCTGGTAGGGGGCCCCGAATGAATGAGCAGTTCTTC.

The V and J genes are TRBV4-2 and TRBJ2-5; a possible D gene is TRBD1 (6 bases). This CDR3 contains 16 residues. Germline values: CDR1 LGHNA, CDR2 YNFKEQ. V was trimmed by 1 base and J by 5 bases, leaving 17 bases between them. The CDR3 reads CASSQVGGAVGETQYF. DNA of the CDR3: TGTGCCAGCAGCCAAGTAGGGGGAGCGGTCGGCGAGACCCAGTACTTC.

This clone was counted a single time. The V and J genes are TRBV27 and TRBJ2-1; 7 positions match TRBD2. Germline CDR1 is MNHEY and CDR2 is SMNVEV (reference sequence). Trimming cost V 5 bases and J 6 bases; bases outside gene matches: 4. CDR3 size: 13 residues. CDR3 in DNA: TGTGCCAGCAGTCCGTGGGAGGGCAATGAGCAGTTCTTC. Translating gives CASSPWEGNEQFF.

This sequence joins TRBV7-2 and TRBJ1-2; weak D call: TRBD1 (5 bases). Looked up from germline, CDR1 is SGHTA and CDR2 is FQGNSA. The V end lost 1 base, the J end lost 0 bases, and 12 bases lay between the germline ends. The CDR3 is 16 amino acids. Here the CDR3 DNA reads TGTGCCAGCAGCTTAGTTCCGGGACTGGCTAACTATGGCTACACCTTC. It specifies CASSLVPGLANYGYTF.

This clone was detected a few times. This chain connects TRBV20-1 to TRBJ2-5, with unresolved D. V was pared by 3 bases and J by 3 bases, with 5 bases between. Looked up from germline, CDR1 is DFQATT and CDR2 is SNEGSKA (reference sequence). The CDR3 loop spans 11 amino acids. The CDR3 region has the DNA TGCAGTGCTAGTCCAGAAGAGACCCAGTACTTC. This sequence encodes CSASPEETQYF.

V gene TRBV9 combines with J gene TRBJ2-1; a weak D match, TRBD2 (6 bases). Trimming pared 7 bases from V and 4 bases from J, leaving 21 bases between. Germline V gene lookup returns CDR1 SGDLS and CDR2 YYNGEE. There are 16 residues in the CDR3. In nucleotides, the CDR3 is TGTGCCAGCGCCGCCAACGCGGGATTGGGTTACAATGAGCAGTTCTTC. Translated: CASAANAGLGYNEQFF.

This rearrangement joins TRBV7-2 to TRBJ1-2, with TRBD1 identical over 8 bases. V was clipped by 5 bases and J by 7 bases; unmatched bases: 15. CDR3 length: 16 amino acids. Germline V gene data show CDR1 as SGHTA and CDR2 as FQGNSA. The CDR3 protein is CASSQNRQGNSGGYTF. The CDR3 DNA follows: TGTGCCAGCAGCCAAAACCGACAGGGGAATTCGGGTGGCTACACCTTC.

The gene calls are TRBV20-1 and TRBJ1-1; D gene uncertain. Trimming removed 3 bases from V and 6 bases from J, with 8 bases in between. There are 11 residues in the CDR3. CDR1 DFQATT and CDR2 SNEGSKA come from the germline V gene (reference sequence). CDR3: CSASPGPEAFF. The DNA of the CDR3 is TGCAGTGCTAGTCCTGGGCCTGAAGCTTTCTTT.

The rearrangement joins TRBV5-4 to TRBJ2-1, with D possibly TRBD2 on 5 matching bases. The CDR3 spans 14 residues. The V end lost 4 bases, the J end lost 8 bases, and 16 bases lay between the germline ends. Germline lookup yields CDR1 SGHNT and CDR2 YYREEE (reference sequence). The CDR3 here is CASSKAETSHEQFF. DNA of the CDR3: TGTGCCAGCAGCAAAGCGGAAACATCCCATGAGCAGTTCTTC.

J is TRBJ2-3 and V is TRBV7-2; D is undetermined. Germline CDR1 SGHTA, CDR2 FQGNSA. The CDR3 spans 14 residues. The germline V and J ends were trimmed by 5 bases and 2 bases, with 11 bases remaining between them. The CDR3 DNA reads TGTGCCAGCAGCCGGAGTATGGCCACAGATACGCAGTATTTT. This gives the protein CASSRSMATDTQYF.

This clone was found a few times. V gene TRBV7-2 combines with J gene TRBJ1-3, with D perhaps TRBD1 (5 bases). The CDR3 has 13 amino acids. V gave up 5 bases and J gave up 8 bases, with 13 bases separating them. Per the germline V gene, CDR1 is SGHTA and CDR2 is FQGNSA. The CDR3 spells CASSTRTRDTIYF. The CDR3 nucleotides read TGTGCCAGCAGCACCCGGACACGGGACACCATATATTTT.

The rearrangement links TRBV6-6 to TRBJ2-7; D not resolved. Germline V gives CDR1 MNHNY, CDR2 SVGAGI (reference sequence). The CDR3 loop spans 14 amino acids. Trimming stripped 0 bases from V and 1 base from J, with 7 bases between. The CDR3 loop reads CASSYSAGSYEQYF. DNA for the CDR3: TGTGCCAGCAGTTACTCGGCAGGTTCCTACGAGCAGTACTTC.